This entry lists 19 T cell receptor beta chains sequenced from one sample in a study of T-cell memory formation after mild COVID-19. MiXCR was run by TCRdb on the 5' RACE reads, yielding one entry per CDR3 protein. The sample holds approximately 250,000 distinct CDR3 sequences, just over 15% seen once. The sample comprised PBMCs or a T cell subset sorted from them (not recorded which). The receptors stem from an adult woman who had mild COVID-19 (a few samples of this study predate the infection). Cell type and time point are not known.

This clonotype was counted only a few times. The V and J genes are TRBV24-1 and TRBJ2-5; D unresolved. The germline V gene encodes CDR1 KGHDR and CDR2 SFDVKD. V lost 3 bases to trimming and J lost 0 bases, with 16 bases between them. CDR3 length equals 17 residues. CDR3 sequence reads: CATSDHRLPRDQETQYF. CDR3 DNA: TGTGCCACCAGTGATCATAGACTCCCTCGGGACCAAGAGACCCAGTACTTC.

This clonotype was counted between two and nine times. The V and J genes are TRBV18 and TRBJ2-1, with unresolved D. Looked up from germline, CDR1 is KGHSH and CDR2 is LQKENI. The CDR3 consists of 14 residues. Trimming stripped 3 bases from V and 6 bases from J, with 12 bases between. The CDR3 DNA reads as TGTGCCAGCTCACCGAGCTTGGGCCCCAATGAGCAGTTCTTC. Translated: CASSPSLGPNEQFF. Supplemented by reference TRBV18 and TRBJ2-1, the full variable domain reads NAGVMQNPRHLVRRRGQEARLRCSPMKGHSHVYWYRQLPEEGLKFMVYLQKENIIDESGMPKERFSAEFPKEGPSILRIQQVVRGDSAAYFCASSPSLGPNEQFFGPGTRLTVL.

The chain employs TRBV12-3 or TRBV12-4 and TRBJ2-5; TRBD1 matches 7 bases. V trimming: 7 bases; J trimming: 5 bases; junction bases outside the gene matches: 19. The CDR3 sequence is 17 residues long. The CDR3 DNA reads TGTGCCAGCACCATGACAGGGTGGGGTGGGGTTCAGGAGACCCAGTACTTC. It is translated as CASTMTGWGGVQETQYF.

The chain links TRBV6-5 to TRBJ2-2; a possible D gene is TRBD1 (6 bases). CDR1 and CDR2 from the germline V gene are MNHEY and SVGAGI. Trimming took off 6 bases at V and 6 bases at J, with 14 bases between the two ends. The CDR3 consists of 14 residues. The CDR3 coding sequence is TGTGCCAGCAGACCCCAGGGGTTGGCCGGGGAGCTGTTTTTT. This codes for CASRPQGLAGELFF.

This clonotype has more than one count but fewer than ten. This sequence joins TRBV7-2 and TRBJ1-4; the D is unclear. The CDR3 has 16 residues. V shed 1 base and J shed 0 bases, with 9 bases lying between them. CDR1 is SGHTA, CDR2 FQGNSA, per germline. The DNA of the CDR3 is TGTGCCAGCAGCTTAGTAGGGTACGCAACTAATGAAAAACTGTTTTTT. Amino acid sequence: CASSLVGYATNEKLFF.

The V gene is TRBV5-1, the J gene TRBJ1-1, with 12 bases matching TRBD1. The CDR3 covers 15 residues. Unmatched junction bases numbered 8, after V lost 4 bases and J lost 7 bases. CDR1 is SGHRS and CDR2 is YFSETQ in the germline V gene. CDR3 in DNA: TGCGCCAGCAGCCCAGGGACAGGGGGCAAGGTTGAAGCTTTCTTT. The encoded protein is CASSPGTGGKVEAFF. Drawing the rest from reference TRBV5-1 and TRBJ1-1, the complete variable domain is KAGVTQTPRYLIKTRGQQVTLSCSPISGHRSVSWYQQTPGQGLQFLFEYFSETQRNKGNFPGRFSGRQFSNSRSEMNVSTLELGDSALYLCASSPGTGGKVEAFFGQGTRLTVV.

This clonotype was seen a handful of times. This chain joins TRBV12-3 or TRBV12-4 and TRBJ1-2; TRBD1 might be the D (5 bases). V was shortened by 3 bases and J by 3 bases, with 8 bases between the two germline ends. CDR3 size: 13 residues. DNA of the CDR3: TGTGCCAGCAGTTTGGGACTTTACTATGGCTACACCTTC. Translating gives CASSLGLYYGYTF.

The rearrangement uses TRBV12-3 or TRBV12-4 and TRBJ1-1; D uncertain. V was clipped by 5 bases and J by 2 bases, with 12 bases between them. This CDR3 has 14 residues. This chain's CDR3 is CASSRALGNTEAFF. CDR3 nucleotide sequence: TGTGCCAGCAGTCGTGCCCTGGGCAACACTGAAGCTTTCTTT.

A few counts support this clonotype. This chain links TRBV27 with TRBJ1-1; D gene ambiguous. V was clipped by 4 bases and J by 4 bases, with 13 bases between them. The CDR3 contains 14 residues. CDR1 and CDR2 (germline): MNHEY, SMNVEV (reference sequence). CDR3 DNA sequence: TGTGCCAGCAGTTCAAGGGTTTTGGGCACTGAAGCTTTCTTT. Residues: CASSSRVLGTEAFF.

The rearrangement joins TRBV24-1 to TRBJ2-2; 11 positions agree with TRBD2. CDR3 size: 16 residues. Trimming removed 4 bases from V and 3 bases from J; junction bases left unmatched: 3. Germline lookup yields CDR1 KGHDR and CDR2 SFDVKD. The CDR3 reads CATSDLGLADTGELFF. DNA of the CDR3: TGTGCCACCAGTGACCTGGGACTAGCGGACACCGGGGAGCTGTTTTTT.

CDR3 nucleotides: TGTGCCAGCAGCGCGGGGAAGATCACTGAAGCTTTCTTT. Amino acid sequence: CASSAGKITEAFF. This rearrangement joins TRBV7-3 to TRBJ1-1; D unclear. The CDR3 has 13 residues. Germline loops: CDR1 SGHTA, CDR2 FQGTGA. Trimming stripped 5 bases from V and 4 bases from J, with 11 bases between.

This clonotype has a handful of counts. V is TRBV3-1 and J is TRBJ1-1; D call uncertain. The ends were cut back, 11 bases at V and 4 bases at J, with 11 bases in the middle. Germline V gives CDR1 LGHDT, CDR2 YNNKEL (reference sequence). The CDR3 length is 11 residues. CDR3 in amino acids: CASLRGTEAFF. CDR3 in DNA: TGTGCCTCCTTGCGGGGCACTGAAGCTTTCTTT.

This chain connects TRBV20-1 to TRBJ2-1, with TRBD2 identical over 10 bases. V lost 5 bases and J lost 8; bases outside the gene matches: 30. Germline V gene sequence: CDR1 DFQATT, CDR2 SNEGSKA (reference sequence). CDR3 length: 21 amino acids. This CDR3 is CSAGRGLGQAGGPREDDEQFF. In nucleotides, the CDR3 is TGCAGTGCTGGTAGGGGGTTGGGGCAAGCGGGAGGGCCAAGGGAAGACGATGAGCAGTTCTTC.

CDR3 loop: CASSFERRAAFF. Written as DNA, the CDR3 is TGTGCCAGCAGCTTCGAGCGACGGGCAGCTTTCTTT. The V gene is TRBV11-3, the J gene TRBJ1-1; no definite D call. Trimming left V 3 bases short and J 10 bases short, with 12 bases between. Germline V gene sequence: CDR1 SGHNT, CDR2 YENEEA. This CDR3 spans 12 amino acids.

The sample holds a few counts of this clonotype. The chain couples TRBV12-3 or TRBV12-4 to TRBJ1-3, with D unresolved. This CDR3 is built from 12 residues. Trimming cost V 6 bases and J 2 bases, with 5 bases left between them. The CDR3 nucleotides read TGTGCCAGCAGCCGAGCTGGAAACACCATATATTTT. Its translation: CASSRAGNTIYF.

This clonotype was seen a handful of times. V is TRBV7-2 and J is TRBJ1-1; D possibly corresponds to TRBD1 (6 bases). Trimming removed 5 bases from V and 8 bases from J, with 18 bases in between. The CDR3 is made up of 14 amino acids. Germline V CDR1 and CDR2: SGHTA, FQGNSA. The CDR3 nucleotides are TGTGCCAGCAGCCCCCAGAGACAGGCGGGGGAAGCTTTCTTT. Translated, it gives CASSPQRQAGEAFF.

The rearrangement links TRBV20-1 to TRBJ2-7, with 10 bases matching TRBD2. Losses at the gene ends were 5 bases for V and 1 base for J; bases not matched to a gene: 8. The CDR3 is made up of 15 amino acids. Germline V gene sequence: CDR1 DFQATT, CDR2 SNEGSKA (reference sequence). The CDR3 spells CSADSLAGSSYEQYF. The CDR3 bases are TGCAGTGCTGACTCACTAGCGGGATCATCCTACGAGCAGTACTTC.

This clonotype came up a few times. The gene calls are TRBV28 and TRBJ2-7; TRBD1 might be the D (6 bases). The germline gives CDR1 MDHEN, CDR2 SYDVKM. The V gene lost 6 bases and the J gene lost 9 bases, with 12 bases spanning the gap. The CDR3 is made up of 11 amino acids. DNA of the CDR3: TGTGCCAGCAGCCTCCAAGGGGGGCAGTACTTC. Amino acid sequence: CASSLQGGQYF.

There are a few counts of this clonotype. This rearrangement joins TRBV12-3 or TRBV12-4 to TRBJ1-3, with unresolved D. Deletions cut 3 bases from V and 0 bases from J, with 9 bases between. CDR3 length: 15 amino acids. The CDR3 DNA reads TGTGCCAGCAGTTTTGGCGGAAGCTCTGGAAACACCATATATTTT. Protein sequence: CASSFGGSSGNTIYF.